This is a list of T cell receptor beta chains from one sample in a study of shared clonotypes between healthy human individuals. The table came from immunoSEQ multiplex PCR; TCRdb's copy has only in-frame clones and leaves some out. The repertoire holds 2 million to 3 million clones, with roughly 93% as singletons. Sequenced input: naive CD4+ T cells from PBMCs. These receptors were collected from a man aged 18 to 30 in good health. Some clones in this sample may be carry-over from other donors' samples. CDR3s include the opening cysteine and the closing phenylalanine or tryptophan. The D gene is left open where the match is weak. Clone size is stated in some rows and not others, as once, few, many or a class when expanded.

cdr3_nt cdr3_aa v_call clone_size j_call d_call
TGTGCCAGCAGTGTCCAGGGGAATCAGCCCCAGCATTTT CASSVQGNQPQHF TRBV6-6 - TRBJ1-5 -
TGTGCCAGCAGTGCCCTTGTTTTTTATGGCTACACCTTC CASSALVFYGYTF TRBV28 - TRBJ1-2 -
TGCGCCAGCAGCTTGGGAAGGGAAGAGACCCAGTACTTC CASSLGREETQYF TRBV5-1 - TRBJ2-5 -
TGTGCCAGCAGCCGACAGGCCCACACAGATACGCAGTATTTT CASSRQAHTDTQYF TRBV5-8 - TRBJ2-3 -
TGTGCCAGCTCACCGTCTGGGGACAGAGAAGCTTTCTTT CASSPSGDREAFF TRBV18 - TRBJ1-1 TRBD1
TGTGCCAGCAGCACCGTTGGGGACGGATATTCGAGGGAGCAGTACTTC CASSTVGDGYSREQYF TRBV7-3 once TRBJ2-7 -
TGTGCCAGCAACCCCCTGCTAGCGGGGGGCACAGATACGCAGTATTTT CASNPLLAGGTDTQYF TRBV2 - TRBJ2-3 TRBD2
TGTGCCAGCAGCGCCGGCGGACTAGCGGGAGACTACGAGCAGTACTTC CASSAGGLAGDYEQYF TRBV9 - TRBJ2-7 TRBD2
TGTGCCAGCAGCCCCGACGGGGCGGGCAATCAGCCCCAGCATTTT CASSPDGAGNQPQHF TRBV9 - TRBJ1-5 -
TGTGCCAGCAGTCTATGGGGGGGTGACGAGCAGTACTTC CASSLWGGDEQYF TRBV28 - TRBJ2-7 TRBD2
TGTGCCAGCAGCTTAGAAGGGGGGGACACTGAAGCTTTCTTT CASSLEGGDTEAFF TRBV7-9 few TRBJ1-1 -
TGTGCCAGCAGCTTAAGGGTTACTAGCGGGAGATCCTACAATGAGCAGTTCTTC CASSLRVTSGRSYNEQFF TRBV7-3 - TRBJ2-1 TRBD2
TGTGCCAGCAGTCGACAGACTCCCTACGAGCAGTACTTC CASSRQTPYEQYF TRBV28 - TRBJ2-7 -
TGCGCCAGCAGACAGATGGGGACGTACGGTGGCTATGGCTACACCTTC CASRQMGTYGGYGYTF TRBV5-1 - TRBJ1-2 -
TGCGCCAGCAGCCCGGGGGGCCTAGCGGGAGGTCTCACAGATACGCAGTATTTT CASSPGGLAGGLTDTQYF TRBV5-1 - TRBJ2-3 TRBD2
TGCGCCAGCAGCACGGACAGGGGCACCCTCTCTGGAAACACCATATATTTT CASSTDRGTLSGNTIYF TRBV5-1 - TRBJ1-3 TRBD1
TGTGCCAGCACCAAACAGGGGGCAAACTATGGCTACACCTTC CASTKQGANYGYTF TRBV27 - TRBJ1-2 TRBD1
TGTGCCAGCAGCTTCAGGGCAGGGGGGACAGATACGCAGTATTTT CASSFRAGGTDTQYF TRBV5-4 - TRBJ2-3 -
TGTGCCAGCACCCGCCTGGGCGATGAGCAGTTCTTC CASTRLGDEQFF TRBV7-9 - TRBJ2-1 -
TGTGCCACCGAGGCCGCGTCCCAGGGCGTCCTGACTTTC CATEAASQGVLTF TRBV19 - TRBJ2-6 -
TGTGCCAGCAGGGGACCAGGGAGGTTTTTCCCTGAAGCTTTCTTT CASRGPGRFFPEAFF TRBV28 - TRBJ1-1 -
TGTGCCAGCAGCCTACTTGGTTGGAGGGGCGAGCAGTACTTC CASSLLGWRGEQYF TRBV5-6 - TRBJ2-7 -
TGTGCCTGGGGCGGATCCTGGGGCGCCTACGAGCAGTACTTC CAWGGSWGAYEQYF TRBV30 - TRBJ2-7 -
TGTGCCAGGGCGCGATTAGAGACCAGCTCCTATAATTCACCCCTCCACTTT CARARLETSSYNSPLHF TRBV11-2 - TRBJ1-6 -
TGTGCCAGCAGCACAGGCTGGAGAGCAGATACGCAGTATTTT CASSTGWRADTQYF TRBV6-6 - TRBJ2-3 -
TGCGCCAGCAGCTTAACGGGGAACAGTTACAATGAGCAGTTCTTC CASSLTGNSYNEQFF TRBV5-1 - TRBJ2-1 -
TGTGCCTGGAGAACAGAGTTTGAGCAGTTCTTC CAWRTEFEQFF TRBV30 - TRBJ2-1 -
TGTGCCAGCTCACTTGGACAGGGACGAACAACTGAAGCTTTCTTT CASSLGQGRTTEAFF TRBV18 once TRBJ1-1 TRBD1
TGTGCCAGCAGTTCACTCTCTAGCGGGAGACAAGTCGAGCAGTACTTC CASSSLSSGRQVEQYF TRBV27 - TRBJ2-7 TRBD2
TGTGCCAGCAGCGTACAGGGGATTGGGGGCACAGATACGCAGTATTTT CASSVQGIGGTDTQYF TRBV9 - TRBJ2-3 -
TGTGCCAGCAGCTCCCTGGGGGGGACGGGCGGCTACACCTTC CASSSLGGTGGYTF TRBV7-2 - TRBJ1-2 -
TGTGCCTGGAGTGTCACCAGGCGCAACACTGAAGCTTTCTTT CAWSVTRRNTEAFF TRBV30 - TRBJ1-1 -
TGTGCCAGCAGTTTTTACAGGGCTAGGTCTGGGGCCAACGTCCTGACTTTC CASSFYRARSGANVLTF TRBV28 - TRBJ2-6 -
TGTGCCAGCAGTTCCCCGGGACCAAGGGCCAACGTCCTGACTTTC CASSSPGPRANVLTF TRBV27 - TRBJ2-6 -
TGTGCCTGGAGTGTAATGGGGGATGAGCAGTTCTTC CAWSVMGDEQFF TRBV30 - TRBJ2-1 -
TGTGCCAGCAGTAGGTTAGCGGGAGGATGGGAGCAGTACTTC CASSRLAGGWEQYF TRBV7-2 once TRBJ2-7 TRBD2
TGTGCCAGCAGCGAGAGCGGCCAAAGCTCCTACAATGAGCAGTTCTTC CASSESGQSSYNEQFF TRBV11-3 - TRBJ2-1 -
TGTGCCAGCAGATACGACAGGGCAACTAATGAAAAACTGTTTTTT CASRYDRATNEKLFF TRBV28 - TRBJ1-4 TRBD1
TGCGCCAGCAGCGGGGGACAGCCTAATTCACCCCTCCACTTT CASSGGQPNSPLHF TRBV5-1 once TRBJ1-6 TRBD1
TGTGCCAGCAGCTTAGCACGGGGTCCCTACAATGAGCAGTTCTTC CASSLARGPYNEQFF TRBV7-2 - TRBJ2-1 -
TGTGCAAGCGGTCTAGCGAGCACCGGGGAGCTGTTTTTT CASGLASTGELFF TRBV7-2 - TRBJ2-2 -
TGCGCCAGCAGCCTCGTAGGCGGTATGAACACTGAAGCTTTCTTT CASSLVGGMNTEAFF TRBV4-1 - TRBJ1-1 -
TGTGCCATCAGTGAGAATGATCACATTCAGTACTTC CAISENDHIQYF TRBV10-3 - TRBJ2-4 -
TGTGCCAGCAGCGGACCCGTGGGACGTTTTCTCTTC CASSGPVGRFLF TRBV21-1 - TRBJ2-1 -
TGCGCCAGCAGCTCGAACAGGGGGCTGTCCTACGAGCAGTACTTC CASSSNRGLSYEQYF TRBV5-1 once TRBJ2-7 TRBD1
TGTGCCAGCAGCACTCAACCACAGACCACCGGGGAGCTGTTTTTT CASSTQPQTTGELFF TRBV9 - TRBJ2-2 -
TGTGCCAGCAGCCTAAAACCTAGCGGGATTGGTTTCGAGCAGTTCTTC CASSLKPSGIGFEQFF TRBV13 - TRBJ2-1 TRBD2
TGTGCCAGAGGGGGGACTAGGAGAATCTACGAGCAGTACTTC CARGGTRRIYEQYF TRBV6-4 - TRBJ2-7 TRBD2